The text below deals with one TCR beta chain. The data stem from a study of blood T cell repertoires in COVID-19. For the study at large: PBMCs, B-cell-depleted T cells, or T cells provided the cDNA or gDNA that made up the material.

In the authors' workflow: Reference gene primer amplification yielded estimated nucleated cell counts. TCRdb's copy holds only in-frame clones and misses some; the assay was immunoSEQ multiplex PCR. That table furnishes V, J and clone size, whereas the DNA furnished D and trimming. The sample has fewer than 300,000 clones; 82% are singletons. The CDR3 covers 17 residues. V shed 1 base and J shed 0 bases, with 13 bases lying between them. Germline CDR1 is LNHDA and CDR2 is SQIVND (reference sequence). Input material: peripheral blood. This chain uses TRBV19 with TRBJ2-1, with D perhaps matching TRBD2 (5 bases). The origin of this receptor is a woman aged 18-30 years with acute or convalescent COVID-19. CDR3 region: CASSIVGGPSSYNEQFF. The CDR3 nucleotides read TGTGCCAGTAGTATAGTCGGCGGGCCCAGCTCCTACAATGAGCAGTTCTTC.